The 31 T cell receptor beta chains below come from one sample, sequenced in a study of PD-L1 blockade in urothelial cancer (dated by TCRdb to the late 2010s). The time point tag for this specimen amounts to: pretreatment peripheral blood. Receptors were amplified or captured by the immunoSEQ multiplex PCR assay. Drawn from immuneACCESS, this table holds only the in-frame rearrangements with V and J called that TCRdb kept. Clones are partly lost; checked studies trace under half to an unresolved V gene and leave the rest unexplained. For this sample the table gives around 100,000 clones, of which about 90% were detected only once. In total, the top ten clones hold roughly 1.6% of the sample. The specimen comprised PBMCs, sampled around atezolizumab (anti-PD-L1) treatment. The receptor set was obtained from a man between 60 and 70 years old with urothelial cancer.

This clone has just a few counts. The rearrangement uses TRBV5-6 and TRBJ2-1; TRBD2 aligns across 11 bases. There are 15 residues in the CDR3. Germline V gene sequence: CDR1 SGHDT, CDR2 YYEEEE. The J segment lost 10 bases and the V segment lost 4 bases, leaving 10 bases of the junction unmatched. This CDR3 is CASSPLAGDLGEQFF. CDR3 nucleotide sequence: TGTGCCAGCAGCCCACTAGCGGGAGACTTGGGGGAGCAGTTCTTC.

This sequence joins TRBV4-3 and TRBJ1-6; D remains ambiguous. Trimming cost V 0 bases and J 4 bases, with 4 bases left between them. The CDR3 totals 14 residues. The germline CDR1 and CDR2 sequences are LGHNA and YSLEER. CDR3 coding DNA: TGCGCCAGCAGCCAAGACAGATATAATTCACCCCTCCACTTT. This gives the protein CASSQDRYNSPLHF.

V gene TRBV6-5 combines with J gene TRBJ2-7; D is uncertain. Trimming took off 2 bases at V and 3 bases at J, with 17 bases between the two ends. Germline CDR1 and CDR2: MNHEY and SVGAGI. CDR3 length: 16 residues. The CDR3 here is CASSYPSANLGYEQYF. As DNA, the CDR3 is TGTGCCAGCAGTTACCCGAGCGCGAACCTTGGCTACGAGCAGTACTTC.

The chain has TRBV5-6 and TRBJ2-2; TRBD2 agrees at 8 bases. The V gene end was trimmed by 2 bases and the J gene end by 0 bases; junction bases not matched to a gene: 3. CDR3 length: 16 residues. CDR1 and CDR2 from the germline V gene are SGHDT and YYEEEE. The CDR3 DNA reads as TGTGCCAGCAGCTTCGGGCGGGGGGCGAACACCGGGGAGCTGTTTTTT. It yields the protein CASSFGRGANTGELFF.

This clone showed up just once. The V gene is TRBV5-1, the J gene TRBJ2-7, with TRBD1 matching 8 bases. Germline V lookup: CDR1 SGHRS, CDR2 YFSETQ. This CDR3 is built from 14 residues. V dropped 4 bases and J dropped 3; count of bases not matched to a gene: 6. CDR3 nucleotides: TGCGCCAGCAGCCGGGACAGGTTGAACTACGAGCAGTACTTC. As protein: CASSRDRLNYEQYF.

As to this clone: This CDR3 is also generated by other DNA sequences in the sample. The genes are TRBV19 and TRBJ1-5, with 9 bases that match TRBD1. The CDR3 consists of 13 residues. The ends lost 6 bases at V and 4 bases at J; junction bases unmatched: 1. Germline-derived CDR1 and CDR2 are LNHDA and SQIVND (reference sequence). In DNA form, the CDR3 reads TGTGCCAGTAGGGACAGGGGAAATCAGCCCCAGCATTTT. Amino acid sequence: CASRDRGNQPQHF.

The V gene is TRBV10-3, the J gene TRBJ1-1; the D is unclear. V dropped 2 bases and J dropped 6 bases, with 10 bases sitting between them. The CDR3 has 13 amino acids. Germline V gene data show CDR1 as ENHRY and CDR2 as SYGVKD. CDR3 coding DNA: TGTGCCATCAGTGAGATCCAGGATTCTGAAGCTTTCTTT. This sequence encodes CAISEIQDSEAFF.

The chain combines TRBV11-2 with TRBJ2-7; TRBD2 aligns across 10 bases. CDR1 is SGHAT, CDR2 FQNNGV, per germline. The junction had 1 base not matched to a gene; V was cut back by 3 bases and J by 2 bases. This CDR3 is built from 14 residues. The CDR3 sequence: CASSLSGGAYEQYF. The CDR3 coding sequence is TGTGCCAGCAGCTTGAGCGGGGGGGCCTACGAGCAGTACTTC. The whole variable domain, remainder taken from reference TRBV11-2 and TRBJ2-7, is EAGVAQSPRYKIIEKRQSVAFWCNPISGHATLYWYQQILGQGPKLLIQFQNNGVVDDSQLPKDRFSAERLKGVDSTLKIQPAKLEDSAVYLCASSLSGGAYEQYFGPGTRLTVT.

The genes are TRBV7-8 and TRBJ2-7, with D perhaps TRBD2 (7 bases). Germline V gene sequence: CDR1 SGHVS, CDR2 FQNEAQ. Trimming took 6 bases from V and 2 from J, leaving 17 bases between them. The CDR3 has 15 residues. This CDR3 reads CASSPRGGLAYEQYF. CDR3 DNA: TGTGCCAGCAGTCCGAGGGGGGGCCTAGCCTACGAGCAGTACTTC.

This clone was recorded a few times. V and J are TRBV14 and TRBJ2-5; no clear D. In germline, CDR1 is SGHDN, CDR2 FVKESK. The V and J ends lost 4 bases and 6 bases respectively, with 18 bases between them. This CDR3 has 15 amino acids. CDR3 sequence (DNA): TGTGCCAGCAGCCCTGGTCCCCCCGGGTTGAAGACCCAGTACTTC. Its translation: CASSPGPPGLKTQYF.

The sample holds one count of this clone. V and J are TRBV10-2 and TRBJ2-3, with 11 bases matching TRBD2. V dropped 5 bases and J dropped 5; count of bases not matched to a gene: 6. The CDR3 sequence is 15 residues long. Per germline, CDR1 WSHSY and CDR2 SAAADI. The CDR3 region is CASSPSSGGGDTQYF. The CDR3 nucleotides read TGCGCCAGCAGTCCTAGTAGCGGGGGGGGAGATACGCAGTATTTT.

The chain carries TRBV4-2 and TRBJ2-7; 16 positions agree with TRBD2. The CDR3 totals 19 residues. CDR1 is LGHNA, CDR2 YNFKEQ, per germline. The trim removed 5 bases at V and 0 bases at J, leaving 10 bases unmatched. The CDR3 DNA reads TGTGCCAGCAGCTCCCTTGGGACTAGCGGGGGGGGAAGCTCCTACGAGCAGTACTTC. Its protein is CASSSLGTSGGGSSYEQYF.

This chain connects TRBV5-5 to TRBJ2-7; TRBD1 matches at 9 bases. The trim removed 1 base at V and 5 bases at J, leaving 13 bases unmatched. The CDR3 extends over 17 amino acids. Looked up from germline, CDR1 is SGHKS and CDR2 is YYEKEE (reference sequence). The CDR3 loop reads CASSLNPTGTGFHEQYF. The CDR3 region has the DNA TGTGCCAGCAGCTTGAACCCGACCGGGACAGGGTTCCACGAGCAGTACTTC.

This clone was picked up one time. This chain joins TRBV19 and TRBJ2-2, with a weak D call TRBD1 (6 bases). The germline gives CDR1 LNHDA, CDR2 SQIVND (reference sequence). The CDR3 consists of 13 residues. CDR3 residues: CESGTTNTGELFF. The CDR3 DNA follows: TGTGAGTCCGGGACAACGAACACCGGGGAGCTGTTTTTT.

Points on this clone: One end of the junction fails to match germline, which may point to a read error. The genes are TRBV20-1 and TRBJ1-1, with TRBD1 matching over 9 bases. CDR1 is DFQATT and CDR2 is SNEGSKA in the germline V gene (reference sequence). The CDR3 is 11 residues long. The CDR3, as DNA: TGCAGTGCTAGAGACCGGGACAGGGCGGTCTTT. It translates to CSARDRDRAVF.

The rearrangement links TRBV6-1 to TRBJ1-1; D is ambiguous. The CDR3 has 11 amino acids. Germline CDR1 and CDR2: MNHNS and SASEGT. The V gene lost 5 bases and the J gene lost 4 bases, with 5 bases spanning the gap. DNA for the CDR3: TGTGCCAGCAGTTCCCTCACTGAAGCTTTCTTT. This encodes CASSSLTEAFF.

V and J are TRBV27 and TRBJ1-2, with D hard to call. The length of the CDR3 is 14 residues. Germline V gene lookup returns CDR1 MNHEY and CDR2 SMNVEV (reference sequence). Deletions cut 6 bases from V and 3 bases from J, with 14 bases between. CDR3 sequence: CASSPFGRDYGYTF. The CDR3 bases are TGTGCCAGCAGCCCCTTTGGGAGAGACTATGGCTACACCTTC.

The J gene is TRBJ2-5, the V gene TRBV10-1; D gene unclear. This CDR3 has 13 residues. CDR1 WNHNN and CDR2 SYGVQD come from the germline V gene (reference sequence). V was pared by 2 bases and J by 3 bases, with 7 bases between. The CDR3 region has the DNA TGCGCCAGCAGTGAGGGCTCAGAAGAGACCCAGTACTTC. This codes for CASSEGSEETQYF.

The genes are TRBV5-1 and TRBJ2-2, with D possibly TRBD2 on 5 matching bases. The CDR3 totals 15 residues. Germline-derived CDR1 and CDR2 are SGHRS and YFSETQ. Trimming shortened V by 0 bases and J by 4 bases, and 10 bases separated the two germline ends. DNA for the CDR3: TGCGCCAGCAGCTTGGTTTATCGGGGCACCGGGGAGCTGTTTTTT. It is translated as CASSLVYRGTGELFF.

The chain's CDR3 is CASSPGGYSSYEQYF. In nucleotides, the CDR3 is TGTGCCAGCAGTCCAGGGGGCTATAGCTCCTACGAGCAGTACTTC. The chain combines TRBV5-4 with TRBJ2-7; 8 positions agree with TRBD1. The germline gives CDR1 SGHNT, CDR2 YYREEE (reference sequence). The V and J ends lost 5 bases and 0 bases, in that order; junction bases with no gene match: 7. This CDR3 is built from 15 residues.

In its sample, this clone was seen once. The chain combines TRBV9 with TRBJ2-1, with 9 bases matching TRBD2. This CDR3 has 18 amino acids. Germline CDR1 is SGDLS and CDR2 is YYNGEE. Unmatched junction bases numbered 7, after V lost 0 bases and J lost 0 bases. The CDR3, as DNA: TGTGCCAGCAGCGTAGGCGGTAGCGGGGGATTCTCCTACAATGAGCAGTTCTTC. Protein: CASSVGGSGGFSYNEQFF.

The rearrangement uses TRBV18 and TRBJ2-5; 8 nucleotides align to TRBD1. CDR3 length: 13 residues. Germline CDR1 reads KGHSH; CDR2 reads LQKENI. J gave up 5 bases and V 6 bases, and 5 bases lay outside the gene matches. In DNA, the CDR3 is TGTGCCAGCTCTCCGGACAGGGAGGAGACCCAGTACTTC. This encodes CASSPDREETQYF.

This clone has just one count. The V gene is TRBV5-4, the J gene TRBJ1-1; D not certain. Germline CDR1 and CDR2: SGHNT and YYREEE (reference sequence). Trimming took 0 bases from V and 0 from J, leaving 12 bases between them. The CDR3 is 16 residues long. CDR3 residues: CASSLDSPNMNTEAFF. CDR3 DNA sequence: TGTGCCAGCAGCTTGGACAGCCCGAATATGAACACTGAAGCTTTCTTT. The full variable domain, rest sourced from reference TRBV5-4 and TRBJ1-1, is ETGVTQSPTHLIKTRGQQVTLRCSSQSGHNTVSWYQQALGQGPQFIFQYYREEENGRGNFPPRFSGLQFPNYSSELNVNALELDDSALYLCASSLDSPNMNTEAFFGQGTRLTVV.

The chain is built from TRBV4-3 and TRBJ2-3; TRBD2 agrees at 12 bases. The V and J ends lost 2 bases and 6 bases, in that order; junction bases with no gene match: 3. From germline, CDR1 is LGHNA and CDR2 YSLEER. The CDR3 has 15 amino acids. CDR3 DNA sequence: TGCGCCAGCAGCCAAATTCTAGCGGGAGGGGATACGCAGTATTTT. Translation gives CASSQILAGGDTQYF.

This clone was seen only once. This chain joins TRBV11-3 and TRBJ2-7; tentatively, D is TRBD1 (6 bases). Germline lookup yields CDR1 SGHNT and CDR2 YENEEA. Trimming left V 3 bases short and J 3 bases short, with 9 bases between. The CDR3 runs 13 residues. CDR3 region: CASSFRDNYEQYF. The CDR3 coding sequence is TGTGCCAGCAGCTTCCGGGACAACTACGAGCAGTACTTC.

Regarding this clone: One end of the junction is discordant with germline, which a read error may explain. V gene TRBV7-2 combines with J gene TRBJ1-3; D call uncertain. There are 14 residues in the CDR3. The germline V gene encodes CDR1 SGHTA and CDR2 FQGNSA. As DNA, the CDR3 is TGTGCCAGCAGCCTTCTAGTGAGTGGAAGCACCATATATTTT. Its translation: CASSLLVSGSTIYF.

The rearrangement joins TRBV29-1 to TRBJ2-1, with TRBD1 matching 9 bases. Germline CDR1 and CDR2: SQVTM and ANQGSEA. This CDR3 spans 16 amino acids. The V and J ends lost 4 bases and 4 bases, in that order; junction bases with no gene match: 11. This chain's CDR3 is CSVGLGGTGSYNEQFF. CDR3 nucleotides: TGCAGCGTTGGTCTTGGGGGGACAGGGAGTTACAATGAGCAGTTCTTC.

CDR3 nucleotides: TGCGCCAGCAGTGAGTCGACAGCCCGGGCAGAGCAGTACTTC. Protein: CASSESTARAEQYF. The chain uses TRBV10-1 and TRBJ2-5; a weak D match, TRBD1 (5 bases). V was cut by 0 bases and J by 11 bases, with 16 bases left in between. The CDR3 is 14 amino acids. Germline V gives CDR1 WNHNN, CDR2 SYGVQD (reference sequence).

V is TRBV23-1 and J is TRBJ2-1, with TRBD2 matching 12 bases. TRBV23-1 is an ORF, and what it does is uncertain. Trimming took 3 bases from V and 8 from J; bases not matched to a gene: 11. CDR3 size: 17 residues. This CDR3 reads CASSHRGLAGLWDEQFF. The CDR3 nucleotides are TGCGCCAGCAGTCACCGTGGACTAGCGGGGCTCTGGGATGAGCAGTTCTTC.

The chain employs TRBV4-3 and TRBJ1-1; D uncertain. Germline values: CDR1 LGHNA, CDR2 YSLEER. This CDR3 has 14 residues. V was shortened by 1 base and J by 3 bases, with 9 bases between the two germline ends. The CDR3 loop is CASSQVSFDTEAFF. The CDR3 DNA is TGCGCCAGCAGCCAAGTGTCCTTCGACACTGAAGCTTTCTTT.

V and J are TRBV5-6 and TRBJ2-1, with 8 positions matching TRBD2. This CDR3 has 15 residues. Germline trimming cut 0 bases from V and 4 bases from J; bases unmatched to any gene: 3. Germline V gives CDR1 SGHDT, CDR2 YYEEEE. CDR3 nucleotide sequence: TGTGCCAGCAGCTTGGGACTAGCGAATTACAATGAGCAGTTCTTC. Protein product: CASSLGLANYNEQFF.